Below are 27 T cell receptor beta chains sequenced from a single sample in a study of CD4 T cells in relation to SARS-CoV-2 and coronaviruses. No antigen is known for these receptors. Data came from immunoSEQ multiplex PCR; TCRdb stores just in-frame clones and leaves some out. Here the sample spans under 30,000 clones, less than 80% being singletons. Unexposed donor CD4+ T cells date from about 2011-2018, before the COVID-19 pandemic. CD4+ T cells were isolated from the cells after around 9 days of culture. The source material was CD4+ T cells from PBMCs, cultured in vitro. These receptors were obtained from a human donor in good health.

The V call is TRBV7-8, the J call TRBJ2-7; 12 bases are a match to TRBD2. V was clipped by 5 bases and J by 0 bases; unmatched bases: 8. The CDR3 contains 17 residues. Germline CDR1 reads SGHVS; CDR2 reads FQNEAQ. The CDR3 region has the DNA TGTGCCAGCAGCCCCGGACTAGCGGGGTCCCGCTCCTACGAGCAGTACTTC. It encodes CASSPGLAGSRSYEQYF.

CDR3 in amino acids: CASSLGQGGYEQYF. CDR3 nucleotide sequence: TGCGCCAGCAGCTTGGGACAGGGGGGCTACGAGCAGTACTTC. The V call is TRBV5-1, the J call TRBJ2-7; TRBD1 matches 9 bases. CDR1 is SGHRS and CDR2 is YFSETQ in the germline V gene. The trim removed 0 bases at V and 3 bases at J, leaving 1 base unmatched. There are 14 residues in the CDR3.

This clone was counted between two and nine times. The chain's CDR3 is CASSHYNEQFF. The CDR3 nucleotides are TGCGCCAGCAGCCACTACAATGAGCAGTTCTTC. The chain combines TRBV4-1 with TRBJ2-1; D remains unclear. CDR3 length: 11 residues. CDR1 and CDR2 from the germline V gene are MGHRA and YSYEKL. V was trimmed by 3 bases and J by 3 bases, leaving 0 bases between them.

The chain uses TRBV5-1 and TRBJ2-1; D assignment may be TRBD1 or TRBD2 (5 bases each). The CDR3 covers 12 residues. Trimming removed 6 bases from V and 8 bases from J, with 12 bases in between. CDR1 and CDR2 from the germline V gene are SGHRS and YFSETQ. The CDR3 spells CASKMGVDEQFF. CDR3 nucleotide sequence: TGCGCCAGCAAAATGGGGGTTGATGAGCAGTTCTTC. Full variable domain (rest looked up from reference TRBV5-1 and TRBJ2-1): KAGVTQTPRYLIKTRGQQVTLSCSPISGHRSVSWYQQTPGQGLQFLFEYFSETQRNKGNFPGRFSGRQFSNSRSEMNVSTLELGDSALYLCASKMGVDEQFFGPGTRLTVL.

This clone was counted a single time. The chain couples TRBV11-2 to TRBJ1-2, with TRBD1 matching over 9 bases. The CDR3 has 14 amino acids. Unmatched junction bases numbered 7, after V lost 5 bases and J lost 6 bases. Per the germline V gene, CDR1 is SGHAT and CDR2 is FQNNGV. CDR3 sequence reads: CASSPGQGRHGYTF. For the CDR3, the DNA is TGTGCCAGCAGCCCGGGACAGGGACGGCATGGCTACACCTTC.

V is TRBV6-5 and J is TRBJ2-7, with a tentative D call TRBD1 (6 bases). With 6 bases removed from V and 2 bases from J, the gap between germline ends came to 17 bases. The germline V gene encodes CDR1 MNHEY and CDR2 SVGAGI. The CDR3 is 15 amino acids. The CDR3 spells CASRGRGTPPYEQYF. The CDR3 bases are TGTGCCAGCAGGGGAAGGGGGACACCACCCTACGAGCAGTACTTC.

CDR3 coding DNA: TGTGCCGCTAAAAAGGGGGGACAGGGTCATAGTACCCACTATGGCTACACCTTC. Translated: CAAKKGGQGHSTHYGYTF. The chain employs TRBV19 and TRBJ1-2; 9 nucleotides agree with TRBD1. V shed 11 bases and J 3 bases; nucleotides not matched to a gene: 22. From germline, CDR1 is LNHDA and CDR2 SQIVND (reference sequence). The CDR3 runs to 18 residues.

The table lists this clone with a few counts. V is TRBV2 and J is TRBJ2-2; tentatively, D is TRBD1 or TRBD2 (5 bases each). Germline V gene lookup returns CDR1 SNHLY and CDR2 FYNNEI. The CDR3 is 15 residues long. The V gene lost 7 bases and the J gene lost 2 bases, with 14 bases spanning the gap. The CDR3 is CASTDQGPNTGELFF. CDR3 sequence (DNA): TGTGCCAGCACGGACCAGGGACCCAACACCGGGGAGCTGTTTTTT.

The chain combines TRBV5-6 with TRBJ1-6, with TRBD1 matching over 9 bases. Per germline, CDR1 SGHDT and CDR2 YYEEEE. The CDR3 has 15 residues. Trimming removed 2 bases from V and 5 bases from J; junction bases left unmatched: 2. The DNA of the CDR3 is TGTGCCAGCAGCTTTGGGACAGGGCATAATTCACCCCTCCACTTT. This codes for CASSFGTGHNSPLHF.

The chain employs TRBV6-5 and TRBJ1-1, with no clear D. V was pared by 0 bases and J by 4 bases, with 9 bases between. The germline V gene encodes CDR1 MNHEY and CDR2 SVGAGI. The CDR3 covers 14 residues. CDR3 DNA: TGTGCCAGCAGTTACTCGAACTTCGGCACTGAAGCTTTCTTT. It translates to CASSYSNFGTEAFF.

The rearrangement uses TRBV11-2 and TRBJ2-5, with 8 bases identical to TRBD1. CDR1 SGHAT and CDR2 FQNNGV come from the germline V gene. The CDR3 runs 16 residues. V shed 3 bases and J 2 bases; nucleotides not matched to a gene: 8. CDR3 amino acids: CASSFVGQDLQETQYF. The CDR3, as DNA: TGTGCCAGCAGCTTCGTGGGACAGGATCTTCAAGAGACCCAGTACTTC. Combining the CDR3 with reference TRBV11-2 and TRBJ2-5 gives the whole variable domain EAGVAQSPRYKIIEKRQSVAFWCNPISGHATLYWYQQILGQGPKLLIQFQNNGVVDDSQLPKDRFSAERLKGVDSTLKIQPAKLEDSAVYLCASSFVGQDLQETQYFGPGTRLLVL.

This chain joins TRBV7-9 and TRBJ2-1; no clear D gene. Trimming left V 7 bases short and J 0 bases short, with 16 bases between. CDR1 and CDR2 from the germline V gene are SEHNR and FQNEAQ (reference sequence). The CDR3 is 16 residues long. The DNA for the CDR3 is TGTGCCAGCACTACTTATCAGCGTAGCTCCTACAATGAGCAGTTCTTC. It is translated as CASTTYQRSSYNEQFF.

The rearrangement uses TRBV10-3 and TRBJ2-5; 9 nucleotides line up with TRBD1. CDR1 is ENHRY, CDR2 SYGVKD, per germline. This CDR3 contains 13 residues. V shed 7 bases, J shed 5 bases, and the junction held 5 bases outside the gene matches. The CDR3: CAIKQGAGETQYF. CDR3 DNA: TGTGCCATCAAACAGGGGGCCGGGGAGACCCAGTACTTC.

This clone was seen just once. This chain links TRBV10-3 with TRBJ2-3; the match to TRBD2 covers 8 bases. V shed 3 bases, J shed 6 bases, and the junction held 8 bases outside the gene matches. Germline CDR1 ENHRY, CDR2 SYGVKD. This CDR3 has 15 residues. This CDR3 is CAISDLAGPGDTQYF. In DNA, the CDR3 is TGTGCCATCAGTGATTTAGCGGGGCCCGGGGATACGCAGTATTTT.

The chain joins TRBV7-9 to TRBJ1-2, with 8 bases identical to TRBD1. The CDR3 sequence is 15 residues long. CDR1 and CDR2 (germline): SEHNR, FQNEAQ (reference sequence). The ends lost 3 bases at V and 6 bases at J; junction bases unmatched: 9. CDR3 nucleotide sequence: TGTGCCAGCAGCTTTCCCCGGGACAGGTCGGATGGCTACACCTTC. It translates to CASSFPRDRSDGYTF.

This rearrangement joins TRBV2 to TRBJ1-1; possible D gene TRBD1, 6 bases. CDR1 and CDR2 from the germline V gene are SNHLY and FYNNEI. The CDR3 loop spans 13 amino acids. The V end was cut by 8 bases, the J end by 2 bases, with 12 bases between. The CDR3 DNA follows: TGTGCCAGCGTTCCACAGGGAAACACTGAAGCTTTCTTT. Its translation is CASVPQGNTEAFF.

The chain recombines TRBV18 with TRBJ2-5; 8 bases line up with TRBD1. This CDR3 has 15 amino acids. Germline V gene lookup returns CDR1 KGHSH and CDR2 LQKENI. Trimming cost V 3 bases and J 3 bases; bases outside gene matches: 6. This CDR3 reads CASSPLTGAKETQYF. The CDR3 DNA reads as TGTGCCAGCTCACCTCTGACAGGGGCTAAAGAGACCCAGTACTTC.

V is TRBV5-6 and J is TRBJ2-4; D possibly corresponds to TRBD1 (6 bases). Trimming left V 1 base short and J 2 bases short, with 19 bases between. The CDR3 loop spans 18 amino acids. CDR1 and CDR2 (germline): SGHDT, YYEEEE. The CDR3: CASSLWAVGQGPKNIQYF. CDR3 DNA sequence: TGTGCCAGCAGCTTGTGGGCAGTCGGCCAGGGGCCCAAAAACATTCAGTACTTC.

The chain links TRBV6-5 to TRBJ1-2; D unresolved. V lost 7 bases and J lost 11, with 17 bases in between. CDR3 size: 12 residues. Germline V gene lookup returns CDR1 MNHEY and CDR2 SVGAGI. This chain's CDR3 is CASTPSKGSYTF. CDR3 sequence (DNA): TGTGCCAGCACCCCTAGTAAGGGAAGTTACACCTTC.

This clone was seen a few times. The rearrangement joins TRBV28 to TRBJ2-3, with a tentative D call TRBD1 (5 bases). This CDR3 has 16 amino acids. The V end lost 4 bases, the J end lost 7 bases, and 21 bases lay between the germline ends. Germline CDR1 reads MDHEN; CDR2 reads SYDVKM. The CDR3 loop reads CASSSSGAVYVYTQYF. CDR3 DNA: TGTGCCAGCAGTTCGTCTGGGGCAGTCTACGTTTATACGCAGTATTTT.

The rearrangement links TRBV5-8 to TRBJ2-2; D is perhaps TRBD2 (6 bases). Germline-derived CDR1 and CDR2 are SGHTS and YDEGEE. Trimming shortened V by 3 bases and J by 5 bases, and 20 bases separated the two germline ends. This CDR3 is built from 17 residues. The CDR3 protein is CASSWVRSGTETGELFF. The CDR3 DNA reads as TGTGCCAGCAGCTGGGTCCGGTCCGGGACTGAGACCGGGGAGCTGTTTTTT.

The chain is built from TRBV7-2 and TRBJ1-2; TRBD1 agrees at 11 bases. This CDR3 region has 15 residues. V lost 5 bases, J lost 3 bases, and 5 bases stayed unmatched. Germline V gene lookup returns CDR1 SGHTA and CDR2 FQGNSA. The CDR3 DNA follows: TGTGCCAGCAGCCAATGGACAGGGGGCGACTATGGCTACACCTTC. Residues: CASSQWTGGDYGYTF. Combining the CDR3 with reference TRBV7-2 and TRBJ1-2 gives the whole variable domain GAGVSQSPSNKVTEKGKDVELRCDPISGHTALYWYRQSLGQGLEFLIYFQGNSAPDKSGLPSDRFSAERTGGSVSTLTIQRTQQEDSAVYLCASSQWTGGDYGYTFGSGTRLTVV.

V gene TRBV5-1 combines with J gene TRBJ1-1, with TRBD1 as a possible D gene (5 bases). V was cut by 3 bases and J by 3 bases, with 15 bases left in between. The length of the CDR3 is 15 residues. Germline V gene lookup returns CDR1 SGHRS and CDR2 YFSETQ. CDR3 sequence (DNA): TGCGCCAGCAGCTCAGGGAGGGATAGGTACACTGAAGCTTTCTTT. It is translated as CASSSGRDRYTEAFF.

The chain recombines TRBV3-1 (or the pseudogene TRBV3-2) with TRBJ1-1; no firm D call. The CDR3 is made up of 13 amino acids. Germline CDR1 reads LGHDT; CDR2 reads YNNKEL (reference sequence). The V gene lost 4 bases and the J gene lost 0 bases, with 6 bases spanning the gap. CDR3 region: CASSRSLNTEAFF. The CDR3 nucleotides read TGTGCCAGCAGCCGGAGTTTGAACACTGAAGCTTTCTTT.

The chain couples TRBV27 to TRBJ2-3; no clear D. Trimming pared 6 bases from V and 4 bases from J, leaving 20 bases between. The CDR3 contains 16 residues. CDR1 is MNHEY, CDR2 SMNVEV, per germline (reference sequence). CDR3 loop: CASSPIVVPVADTQYF. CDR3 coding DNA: TGTGCCAGCAGCCCTATCGTCGTGCCGGTGGCAGATACGCAGTATTTT.

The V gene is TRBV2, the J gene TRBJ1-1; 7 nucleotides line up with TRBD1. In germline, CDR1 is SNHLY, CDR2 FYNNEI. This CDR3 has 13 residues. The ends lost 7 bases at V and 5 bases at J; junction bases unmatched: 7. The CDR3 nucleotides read TGTGCCAGCAACCCAGGGGGTTGGACTGAAGCTTTCTTT. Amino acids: CASNPGGWTEAFF.

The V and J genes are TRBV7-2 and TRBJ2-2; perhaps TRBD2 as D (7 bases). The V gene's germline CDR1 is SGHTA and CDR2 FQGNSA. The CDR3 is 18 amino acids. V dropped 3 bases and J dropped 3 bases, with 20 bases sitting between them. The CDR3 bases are TGTGCCAGCAGCTTGAGACAGTTTTCGGGGGGCGACACCGGGGAGCTGTTTTTT. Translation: CASSLRQFSGGDTGELFF.